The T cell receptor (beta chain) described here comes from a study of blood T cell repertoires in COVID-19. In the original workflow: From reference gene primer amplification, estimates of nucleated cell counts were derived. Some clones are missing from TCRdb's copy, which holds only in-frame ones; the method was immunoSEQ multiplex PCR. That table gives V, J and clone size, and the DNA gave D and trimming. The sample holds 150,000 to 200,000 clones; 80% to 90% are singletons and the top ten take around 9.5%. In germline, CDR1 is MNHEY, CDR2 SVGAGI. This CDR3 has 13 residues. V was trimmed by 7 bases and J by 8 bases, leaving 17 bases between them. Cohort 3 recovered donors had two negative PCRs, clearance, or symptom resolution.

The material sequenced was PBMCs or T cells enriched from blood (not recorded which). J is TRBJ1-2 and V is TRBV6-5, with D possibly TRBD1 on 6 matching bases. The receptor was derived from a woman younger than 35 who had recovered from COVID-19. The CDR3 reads CASTSQGLYGYTF. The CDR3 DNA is TGTGCCAGCACCTCACAGGGTTTATACGGCTACACCTTC.